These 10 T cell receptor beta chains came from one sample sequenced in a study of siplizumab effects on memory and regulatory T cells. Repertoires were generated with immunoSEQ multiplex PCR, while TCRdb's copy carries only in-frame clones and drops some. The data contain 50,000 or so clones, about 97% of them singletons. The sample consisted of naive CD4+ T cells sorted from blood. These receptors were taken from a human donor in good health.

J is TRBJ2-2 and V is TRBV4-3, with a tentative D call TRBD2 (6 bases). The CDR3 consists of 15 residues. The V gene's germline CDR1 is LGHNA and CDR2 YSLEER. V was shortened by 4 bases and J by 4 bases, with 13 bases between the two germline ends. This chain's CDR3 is CASSRSGPSTGELFF. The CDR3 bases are TGCGCCAGCAGCCGTAGCGGCCCCAGCACCGGGGAGCTGTTTTTT.

The CDR3 here is CASSPLLRTTDTQYF. The CDR3 DNA follows: TGCGCCAGCAGCCCCCTTCTACGTACCACAGATACGCAGTATTTT. The chain recombines TRBV5-1 with TRBJ2-3, with D hard to call. V was pared by 4 bases and J by 2 bases, with 14 bases between. Germline CDR1 SGHRS, CDR2 YFSETQ. The CDR3 consists of 15 residues. The full variable domain, completed using reference TRBV5-1 and TRBJ2-3, is KAGVTQTPRYLIKTRGQQVTLSCSPISGHRSVSWYQQTPGQGLQFLFEYFSETQRNKGNFPGRFSGRQFSNSRSEMNVSTLELGDSALYLCASSPLLRTTDTQYFGPGTRLTVL.

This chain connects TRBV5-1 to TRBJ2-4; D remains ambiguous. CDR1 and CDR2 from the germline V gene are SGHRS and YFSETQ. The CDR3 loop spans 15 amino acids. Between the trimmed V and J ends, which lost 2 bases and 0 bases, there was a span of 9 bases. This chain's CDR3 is CASSFIDQAKNIQYF. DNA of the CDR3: TGCGCCAGCAGCTTTATAGACCAAGCCAAAAACATTCAGTACTTC.

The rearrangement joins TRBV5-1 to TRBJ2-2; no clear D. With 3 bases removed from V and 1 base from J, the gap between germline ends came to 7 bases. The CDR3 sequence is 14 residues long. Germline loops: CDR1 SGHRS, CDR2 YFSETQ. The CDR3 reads CASSSTGNTGELFF. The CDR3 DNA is TGCGCCAGCAGCTCGACGGGGAACACCGGGGAGCTGTTTTTT. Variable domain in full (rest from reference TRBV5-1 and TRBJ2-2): KAGVTQTPRYLIKTRGQQVTLSCSPISGHRSVSWYQQTPGQGLQFLFEYFSETQRNKGNFPGRFSGRQFSNSRSEMNVSTLELGDSALYLCASSSTGNTGELFFGEGSRLTVL.

The CDR3 sequence is CASSLVGGSNQPQHF. The CDR3 DNA sequence: TGTGCCAGCAGCTTAGTAGGAGGGAGCAATCAGCCCCAGCATTTT. V gene TRBV7-2 combines with J gene TRBJ1-5; no clear D gene. Germline V gene sequence: CDR1 SGHTA, CDR2 FQGNSA. This CDR3 spans 15 amino acids. V shed 1 base and J shed 1 base, with 8 bases lying between them.

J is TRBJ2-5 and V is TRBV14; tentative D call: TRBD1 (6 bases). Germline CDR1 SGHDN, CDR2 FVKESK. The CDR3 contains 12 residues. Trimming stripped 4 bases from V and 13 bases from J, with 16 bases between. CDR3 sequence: CASSRQGFPRYF. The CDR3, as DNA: TGTGCCAGCAGCCGCCAGGGGTTCCCCCGGTACTTC.

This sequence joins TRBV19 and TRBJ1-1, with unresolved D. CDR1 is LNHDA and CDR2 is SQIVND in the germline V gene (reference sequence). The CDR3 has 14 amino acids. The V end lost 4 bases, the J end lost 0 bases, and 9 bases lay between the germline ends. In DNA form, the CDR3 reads TGTGCCAGTAGTAGAGGGTTTGTGAACACTGAAGCTTTCTTT. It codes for CASSRGFVNTEAFF.

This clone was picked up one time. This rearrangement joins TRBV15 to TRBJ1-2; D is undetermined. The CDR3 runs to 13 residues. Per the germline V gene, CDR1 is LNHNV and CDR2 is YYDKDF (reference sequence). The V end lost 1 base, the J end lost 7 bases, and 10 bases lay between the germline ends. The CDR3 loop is CATSRVSGSGYTF. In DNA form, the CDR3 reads TGTGCCACCAGCAGAGTTTCGGGTAGTGGCTACACCTTC.

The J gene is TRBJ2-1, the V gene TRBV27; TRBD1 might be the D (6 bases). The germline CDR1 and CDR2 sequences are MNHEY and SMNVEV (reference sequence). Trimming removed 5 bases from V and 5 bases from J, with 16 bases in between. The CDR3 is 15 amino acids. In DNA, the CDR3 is TGTGCCAGCAGTAGAACGCCGGACAGAAACAATGAGCAGTTCTTC. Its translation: CASSRTPDRNNEQFF.

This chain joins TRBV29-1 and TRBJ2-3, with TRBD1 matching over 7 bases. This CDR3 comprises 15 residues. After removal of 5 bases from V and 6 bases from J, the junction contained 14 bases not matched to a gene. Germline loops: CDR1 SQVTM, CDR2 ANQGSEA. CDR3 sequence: CSVTPQGQPVDTQYF. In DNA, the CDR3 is TGCAGCGTTACTCCCCAGGGACAGCCAGTGGATACGCAGTATTTT.